This T cell receptor (beta chain) was sequenced for a study of T cell responses to AZD1222 COVID-19 vaccine. V was pared by 10 bases and J by 6 bases, with 16 bases between. Per germline, CDR1 MNHEY and CDR2 SVGAGI. The CDR3 is made up of 13 amino acids. The count of this clone is one. The table came from immunoSEQ multiplex PCR; TCRdb's copy has only in-frame clones and leaves some out. The sample lists about 180,000 clones; 90% to 95% were seen once. This receptor was identified in an adult who received the MenACWY meningococcal vaccine as a control. V gene TRBV6-5 combines with J gene TRBJ1-5, with a possible D match to TRBD1 (6 bases). Specimen: peripheral blood, collected 28 days after the second dose of the MenACWY control vaccine. CDR3 in amino acids: CATAGEEGQPQHF. CDR3 DNA: TGTGCCACCGCAGGGGAAGAAGGTCAGCCCCAGCATTTT.